A selection of T cell receptor beta chains follows, all from one sample in a study of Graves' ophthalmopathy and Graves' hyperthyroidism. A single record per CDR3 protein comes from TCRdb applying MiXCR to the multiplex PCR reads. The table records 300,000 to 350,000 distinct CDR3 sequences, around a sixth of them present only once. Sample: peripheral blood. Every receptor here comes from an adult man with Graves' ophthalmopathy. Each CDR3 is given with its conserved first and last residue. A D gene is named only where the DNA matches it firmly. The listing skips clone size in some rows; elsewhere it reads once, few, many or a size class.

abundance	d_gene	v_gene	j_gene	CDR3nt	CDR3aa
many	-	TRBV5-4	TRBJ1-2	TGTGCCAGCAGCTTGGCCGGGGGGGCGCGGGTATCAGGCGGCTACACCTTC	CASSLAGGARVSGGYTF
many	-	TRBV29-1	TRBJ2-5	TGCAGCGTTGTGCGCGGGCGAGCGCAAGAGACCCAGTACTTC	CSVVRGRAQETQYF
many	-	TRBV11-2	TRBJ1-3	TGTGCCAGCAGCTTAGAGGTCAGCCACTCTGGAAACACCATATATTTT	CASSLEVSHSGNTIYF
few	TRBD1	TRBV12-3/TRBV12-4	TRBJ1-5	TGTGCCAGCAGTTCGAGGGACAGGGTAAGCGGTGAGGTACAGCCCCAGCATTTT	CASSSRDRVSGEVQPQHF
many	TRBD1	TRBV6-2/TRBV6-3	TRBJ1-1	TGTGCCAGCAAGGCCAGGGGGGAGTTGAACACTGAAGCTTTCTTT	CASKARGELNTEAFF
-	-	TRBV27	TRBJ2-5	TGTGCCAGCAGTACGTTAGTTGGAGAGACCCAGTACTTC	CASSTLVGETQYF
-	TRBD1	TRBV12-5	TRBJ2-5	TGTGCTAGTGGAAGGACAGGGGCACGGGAGACCCAGTACTTC	CASGRTGARETQYF
many	-	TRBV7-2	TRBJ1-1	TGTGCCAGCAGCTCTAGGGCAGGTTATAACACTGAAGCTTTCTTT	CASSSRAGYNTEAFF
many	TRBD1	TRBV28	TRBJ2-4	TGTGCCAGCAGAAGGACAGGGTTGGACAAAAACATTCAGTACTTC	CASRRTGLDKNIQYF
many	TRBD1	TRBV11-2	TRBJ2-7	TGTGCCAGCAGCTTTATGGTCTGGGACAGGGCCGAGCAGTACTTC	CASSFMVWDRAEQYF
-	-	TRBV6-5	TRBJ2-5	TGTGCCAGCAGTTACTCTTTGGGAGAGACCCAGTACTTC	CASSYSLGETQYF
many	-	TRBV5-1	TRBJ2-7	TGCGCCAGCAGCTTGGCTGGGCCTGAGCAGTACTTC	CASSLAGPEQYF
many	-	TRBV30	TRBJ2-7	TGTGCCTGGAACCGCGGGACCTCCTACGAGCAGTACTTC	CAWNRGTSYEQYF
many	-	TRBV14	TRBJ2-7	TGTGCCAGCAGCCAAGGACAGGGACTCTACGAGCAGTACTTC	CASSQGQGLYEQYF
many	TRBD1	TRBV25-1	TRBJ2-5	TGTGCCAGCAGTGGACCGGACAGGGCGTGGATTCGGGAGACCCAGTACTTC	CASSGPDRAWIRETQYF
many	-	TRBV28	TRBJ1-2	TGTGCCAGCCGCACTTCTGGGCCAGGGGCAGCTAACTATGGCTACACCTTC	CASRTSGPGAANYGYTF
many	TRBD2	TRBV19	TRBJ2-5	TGTGCCAGTAGTTCGACTAGCGGAGGAGTAGAGACCCAGTACTTC	CASSSTSGGVETQYF
many	TRBD2	TRBV4-3	TRBJ2-5	TGCGCCAGCAGCCAAGACCCTAGCGGGGAGACCCAGTACTTC	CASSQDPSGETQYF
many	-	TRBV10-3	TRBJ2-7	TGTGCCATCAGTAAGGGGGGGACAACCTACGAGCAGTACTTC	CAISKGGTTYEQYF
many	-	TRBV27	TRBJ1-2	TGTGCCAGCAGGAGGGATCTCTATGGCTACACCTTC	CASRRDLYGYTF
many	-	TRBV5-7	TRBJ2-6	TGTGCCAGCATCCCGGCCCCCTCTGGGGCCAACGTCCTGACTTTC	CASIPAPSGANVLTF
many	-	TRBV6-5	TRBJ1-1	TGTGCCAGCACGTATGTGGGCGGGAGGGCTGAAGCTTTCTTT	CASTYVGGRAEAFF
many	TRBD2	TRBV24-1	TRBJ2-2	TGTGCCACCAGTGATCCTAGACTAGCGGGGAGCACCGGGGAGCTGTTTTTT	CATSDPRLAGSTGELFF
many	TRBD1	TRBV27	TRBJ2-5	TGTGCCAGCAGTCCGATGGGGGACAGGGGGGTGTCAGTTGGAGAGACCCAGTACTTC	CASSPMGDRGVSVGETQYF
-	-	TRBV7-9	TRBJ1-6	TGTGCCAGCATCCTATACCCAGGGCCTCCACCCCTCCACTTT	CASILYPGPPPLHF
many	-	TRBV25-1	TRBJ1-1	TGTGCCAGCAGTGAATTCGGGATTAGCTCTGAAGCTTTCTTT	CASSEFGISSEAFF
many	-	TRBV18	TRBJ1-1	TGTGCCAGCTCGGCCCTGTATGGCACTGAAGCTTTCTTT	CASSALYGTEAFF
many	-	TRBV5-6	TRBJ2-7	TGTGCCAGCATCAAGCTTAAAACAGCGTCGTACTACGAGCAGTACTTC	CASIKLKTASYYEQYF
many	-	TRBV12-3/TRBV12-4	TRBJ1-3	TGTGCCAGCAGTCCCGGGTTTGAAACTGGAAACACCATATATTTT	CASSPGFETGNTIYF
many	-	TRBV20-1	TRBJ1-1	TGCAGTGCGTCGGGAAACATGAACACTGAAGCTTTCTTT	CSASGNMNTEAFF
many	TRBD1	TRBV5-6	TRBJ1-1	TGTGCCAGCAGCTTGGGACAGGGTTCGTTCCCTGAAGCTTTCTTT	CASSLGQGSFPEAFF
many	-	TRBV6-4	TRBJ1-5	TGTGCCAGCAGTGACCTGGTACAGGCGGTTGCCCAGCCCCAGCATTTT	CASSDLVQAVAQPQHF
many	TRBD1	TRBV7-8	TRBJ1-1	TGTGCCAGCAGCAGGGGGCGGGTCACTGAAGCTTTCTTT	CASSRGRVTEAFF
many	-	TRBV3-1	TRBJ1-5	TGTGCCAGCAGCGGGGGGAGGGGATATCAGCCCCAGCATTTT	CASSGGRGYQPQHF
many	TRBD1	TRBV6-5	TRBJ1-5	TGTGCCAGCAGTTCGATGGGACAGGGCAATCAGCCCCAGCATTTT	CASSSMGQGNQPQHF
-	TRBD2	TRBV10-3	TRBJ2-7	TGTGCCACCGGGACTACATCCTACGAGCAGTACTTC	CATGTTSYEQYF
many	-	TRBV28	TRBJ2-7	TGTGCCAGCAGTTTAGGTGGGGCGGACGAGCAGTACTTC	CASSLGGADEQYF
-	-	TRBV3-1	TRBJ2-7	TGTGCCAGCAGCCAAGTGGGGGACAACTCCTACGAGCAGTACTTC	CASSQVGDNSYEQYF
many	-	TRBV10-3	TRBJ1-5	TGTGCCGCCACCCCCGGGACGGATAGCAATCAGCCCCAGCATTTT	CAATPGTDSNQPQHF
once	TRBD1	TRBV4-2	TRBJ1-2	TGTGCCAGCAGCCAAGACGAGGGGGCTCTCCACTATGGCTACACCTTC	CASSQDEGALHYGYTF
many	-	TRBV13	TRBJ1-1	TGTGCCAGCAGCTTAGGTGGCAGGGGAGGGGCGTGGAACACTGAAGCTTTCTTT	CASSLGGRGGAWNTEAFF
many	TRBD2	TRBV2	TRBJ2-7	TGTGCCAGCTCCGTGACTAGCCAGGTTTCCTACGAGCAGTACTTC	CASSVTSQVSYEQYF
many	-	TRBV19	TRBJ2-5	TGTGCCAGTAGTTATTCTGCCAGCCAAGAGACCCAGTACTTC	CASSYSASQETQYF
-	-	TRBV11-2	TRBJ2-7	TGTGCCAGCAGTTCCCCAGGGACTTTCCGGGAAAACGAGCAGTACTTC	CASSSPGTFRENEQYF
many	TRBD1	TRBV29-1	TRBJ2-2	TGCAGCGTTGGGGACAGGGGGCCTCTGGGCACCGGGGAGCTGTTTTTT	CSVGDRGPLGTGELFF
many	TRBD2	TRBV5-1	TRBJ2-2	TGCGCCAGCAGCCGCACTAGCGGGAGTGTATCCGGGGAGCTGTTTTTT	CASSRTSGSVSGELFF
many	-	TRBV5-1	TRBJ2-7	TGCGCCAGCAGCGGCGGGGGACAGTACTACGAGCAGTACTTC	CASSGGGQYYEQYF
many	-	TRBV20-1	TRBJ1-6	TGCAGTGCTAGAGCAGGGGATAATTCACCCCTCCACTTT	CSARAGDNSPLHF
-	-	TRBV6-5	TRBJ1-2	TGTGCCAGCAGTTACCTAGGTGGCTACACCTTC	CASSYLGGYTF
many	TRBD1	TRBV30	TRBJ2-2	TGTGCCTGGAGGCAGGGGGCTTATGCCGGGGAGCTGTTTTTT	CAWRQGAYAGELFF